The T cell receptor (beta chain) described here comes from a study of T cells in Graves' hyperthyroidism and ophthalmopathy. Ophthalmopathy cases scored 3 or more on the Clinical Activity Score and 4 or more on NOSPECS grade, with duration below 3 months. Used for diagnoses were clinical symptoms, serum thyroxine and TRAb, thyroid ultrasound and orbital computed tomography. Extraction of PBMCs used 9 to 10 ml of fresh peripheral blood. The CDR3 regions of TCR beta were amplified from RNA transcripts. TCR CDR3 regions were first amplified by RT-PCR with HTBI primers. Each CDR3 protein gets one entry after TCRdb re-called the multiplex PCR reads with MiXCR. The sample gives more than 450,000 distinct CDR3 sequences, 15% to 20% of which show up once; approximately 48% is in the top ten. Germline V gene sequence: CDR1 DFQATT, CDR2 SNEGSKA (reference sequence). The CDR3 runs to 11 residues. Trimming removed 5 bases at V and 5 bases at J, with 8 bases between.

The rearrangement uses TRBV20-1 and TRBJ2-3; either TRBD1 or TRBD2 may fit D (6 bases each). The sequence came from a man aged 40-49 years with Graves' ophthalmopathy. Sequencing was done on a sample of blood. CDR3 coding DNA: TGCAGTGCTGGGGGGCTAGATACGCAGTATTTT. This sequence encodes CSAGGLDTQYF.